The clone carrying this TCR beta chain has a count of ten or more. The antigen is undetermined. A single record per CDR3 protein comes from TCRdb applying MiXCR to the 5' RACE reads. The data contain about 56,000 distinct CDR3 sequences, about 10% of them singletons. V lost 5 bases, J lost 7 bases, and 12 bases stayed unmatched. Germline V gene data show CDR1 as MDHEN and CDR2 as SYDVKM. This CDR3 is 15 amino acids long. This entry belongs to a study of early T cells in non-severe SARS-CoV-2 infection. About the research overall: Alpha and beta chains were unpaired, from unsorted whole-blood bulk RNA. Study-wide results and caveats: VDJdb-based matching was biased toward anti-spike CD8 responses and missed private and CD4 specificities.

The sequence was collected from an adult who was a healthcare worker with PCR-confirmed SARS-CoV-2 infection or an uninfected control (not recorded which). This chain uses TRBV28 with TRBJ2-7; TRBD2 agrees at 9 bases. The sequenced sample consisted of whole blood. CDR3 DNA: TGTGCCAGCAGTCCCCTGGGACTAGCTCCGGGGGAGCAGTACTTC. Amino acids: CASSPLGLAPGEQYF.